This TCR beta chain was retrieved from a study of T cell responses to AZD1222 COVID-19 vaccine. Findings and limits, study-wide: The study identified only 6 or 7 AZD1222 recipients as seropositive at baseline.

Only in-frame clones appear in the TCRdb table, and some are missing; sequencing was by immunoSEQ multiplex PCR. The sample includes 200,000 or so clones, roughly 92% of them seen just once. CDR3 length: 13 amino acids. Trimming removed 4 bases at V and 6 bases at J, with 11 bases between. From germline, CDR1 is KGHDR and CDR2 SFDVKD. Of note for this clone: What it binds is unknown.

The input for sequencing was peripheral blood, taken 28 days after the second AZD1222 dose. The rearrangement joins TRBV24-1 to TRBJ1-2; D unclear. The sequence came from an adult who received the AZD1222 COVID-19 vaccine. The CDR3 here is CATSDGGKHGYTF. As DNA, the CDR3 is TGTGCCACCAGTGACGGCGGGAAACATGGCTACACCTTC.